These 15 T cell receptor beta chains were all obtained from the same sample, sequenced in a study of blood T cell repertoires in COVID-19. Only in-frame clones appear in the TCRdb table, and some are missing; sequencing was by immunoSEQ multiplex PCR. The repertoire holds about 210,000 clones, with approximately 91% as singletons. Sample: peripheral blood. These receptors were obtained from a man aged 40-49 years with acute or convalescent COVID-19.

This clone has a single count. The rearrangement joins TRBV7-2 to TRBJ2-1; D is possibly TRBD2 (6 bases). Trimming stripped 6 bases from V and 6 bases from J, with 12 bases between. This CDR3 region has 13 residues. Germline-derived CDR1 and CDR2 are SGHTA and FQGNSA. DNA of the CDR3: TGTGCCAGCAGATCGGGACTTCTCAATGAGCAGTTCTTC. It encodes CASRSGLLNEQFF.

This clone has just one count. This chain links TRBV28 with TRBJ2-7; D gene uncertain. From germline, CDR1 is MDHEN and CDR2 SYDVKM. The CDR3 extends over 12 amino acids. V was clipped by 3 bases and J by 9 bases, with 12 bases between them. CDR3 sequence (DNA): TGTGCCAGCAGTTTGGGTTACAGCCCGCAGTACTTC. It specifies CASSLGYSPQYF.

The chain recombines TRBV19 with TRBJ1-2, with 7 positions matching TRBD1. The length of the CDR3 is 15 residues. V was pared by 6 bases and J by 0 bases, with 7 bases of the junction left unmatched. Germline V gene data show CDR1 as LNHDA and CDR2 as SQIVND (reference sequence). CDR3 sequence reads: CASRPGQLSNYGYTF. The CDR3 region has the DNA TGTGCCAGTAGGCCGGGACAGCTTTCTAACTATGGCTACACCTTC.

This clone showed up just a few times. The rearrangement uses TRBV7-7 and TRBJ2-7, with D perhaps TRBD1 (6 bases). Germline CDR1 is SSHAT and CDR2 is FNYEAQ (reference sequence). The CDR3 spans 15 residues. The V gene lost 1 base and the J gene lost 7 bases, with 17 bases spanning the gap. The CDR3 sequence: CASSLEVAGVEEQYF. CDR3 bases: TGTGCCAGCAGCTTAGAGGTTGCAGGGGTGGAGGAGCAGTACTTC.

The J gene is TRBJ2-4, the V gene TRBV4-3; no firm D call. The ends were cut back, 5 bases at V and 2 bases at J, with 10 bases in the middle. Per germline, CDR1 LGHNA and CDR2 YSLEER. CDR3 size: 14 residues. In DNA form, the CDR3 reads TGCGCCAGCAGCTCCAGTTTAACCAAAAACATTCAGTACTTC. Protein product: CASSSSLTKNIQYF.

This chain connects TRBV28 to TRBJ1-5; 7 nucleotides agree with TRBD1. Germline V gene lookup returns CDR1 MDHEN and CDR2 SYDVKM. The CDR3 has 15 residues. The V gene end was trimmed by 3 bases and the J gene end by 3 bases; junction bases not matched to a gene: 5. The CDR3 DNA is TGTGCCAGCAGTTTTCCGGGACAGTTCAATCAGCCCCAGCATTTT. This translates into CASSFPGQFNQPQHF. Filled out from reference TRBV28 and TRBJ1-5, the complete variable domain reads DVKVTQSSRYLVKRTGEKVFLECVQDMDHENMFWYRQDPGLGLRLIYFSYDVKMKEKGDIPEGYSVSREKKERFSLILESASTNQTSMYLCASSFPGQFNQPQHFGDGTRLSIL.

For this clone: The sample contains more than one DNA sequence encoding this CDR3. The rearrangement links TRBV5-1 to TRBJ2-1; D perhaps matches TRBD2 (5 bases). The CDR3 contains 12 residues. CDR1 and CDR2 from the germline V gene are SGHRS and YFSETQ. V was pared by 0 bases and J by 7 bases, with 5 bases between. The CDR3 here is CASSLAGNEQFF. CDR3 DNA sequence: TGCGCCAGCAGCTTGGCGGGGAATGAGCAGTTCTTC.

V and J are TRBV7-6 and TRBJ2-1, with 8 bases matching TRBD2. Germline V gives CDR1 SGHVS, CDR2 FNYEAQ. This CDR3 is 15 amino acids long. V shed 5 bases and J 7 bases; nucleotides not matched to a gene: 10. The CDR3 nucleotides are TGTGCCAGCAGCCCTCCGCCGCGGGGGGCTAATGAGCAGTTCTTC. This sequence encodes CASSPPPRGANEQFF.

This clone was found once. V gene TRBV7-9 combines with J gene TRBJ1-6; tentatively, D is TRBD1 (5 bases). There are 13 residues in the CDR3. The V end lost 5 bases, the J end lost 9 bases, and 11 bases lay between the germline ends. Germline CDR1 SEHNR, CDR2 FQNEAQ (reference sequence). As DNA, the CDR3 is TGTGCCAGCAGCGACTCTAGGGGTTCACCCCTCCACTTT. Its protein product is CASSDSRGSPLHF.

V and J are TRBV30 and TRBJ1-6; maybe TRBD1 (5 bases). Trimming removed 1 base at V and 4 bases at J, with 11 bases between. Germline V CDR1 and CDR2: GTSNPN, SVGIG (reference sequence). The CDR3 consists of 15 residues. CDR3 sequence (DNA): TGTGCCTGGAGTGCCAAGGGGCGTTATAATTCACCCCTCCACTTT. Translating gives CAWSAKGRYNSPLHF.

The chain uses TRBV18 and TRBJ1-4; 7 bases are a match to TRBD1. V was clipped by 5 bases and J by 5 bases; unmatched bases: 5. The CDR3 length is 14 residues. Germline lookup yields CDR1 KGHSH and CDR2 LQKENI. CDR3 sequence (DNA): TGTGCCAGCTCAGAGGGACAGCTAAATGAAAAACTGTTTTTT. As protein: CASSEGQLNEKLFF.

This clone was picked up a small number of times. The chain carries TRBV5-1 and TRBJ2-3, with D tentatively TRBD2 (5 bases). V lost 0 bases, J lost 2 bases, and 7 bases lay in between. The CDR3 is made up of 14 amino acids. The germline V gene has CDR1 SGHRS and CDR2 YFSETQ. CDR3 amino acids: CASSLGSVTDTQYF. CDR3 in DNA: TGCGCCAGCAGCTTGGGTAGCGTCACAGATACGCAGTATTTT. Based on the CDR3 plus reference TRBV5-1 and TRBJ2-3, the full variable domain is KAGVTQTPRYLIKTRGQQVTLSCSPISGHRSVSWYQQTPGQGLQFLFEYFSETQRNKGNFPGRFSGRQFSNSRSEMNVSTLELGDSALYLCASSLGSVTDTQYFGPGTRLTVL.

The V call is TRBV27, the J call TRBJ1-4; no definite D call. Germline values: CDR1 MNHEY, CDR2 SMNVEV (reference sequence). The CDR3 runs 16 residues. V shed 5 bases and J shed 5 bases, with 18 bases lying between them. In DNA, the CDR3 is TGTGCCAGCAGTCCACCCCCGGGGATGGGAAATGAAAAACTGTTTTTT. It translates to CASSPPPGMGNEKLFF. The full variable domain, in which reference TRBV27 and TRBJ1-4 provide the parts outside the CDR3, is EAQVTQNPRYLITVTGKKLTVTCSQNMNHEYMSWYRQDPGLGLRQIYYSMNVEVTDKGDVPEGYKVSRKEKRNFPLILESPSPNQTSLYFCASSPPPGMGNEKLFFGSGTQLSVL.

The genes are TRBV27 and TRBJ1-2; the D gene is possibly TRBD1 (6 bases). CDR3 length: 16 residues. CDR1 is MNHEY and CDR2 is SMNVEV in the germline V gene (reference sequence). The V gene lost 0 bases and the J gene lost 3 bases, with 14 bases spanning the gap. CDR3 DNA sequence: TGTGCCAGCAGTTTATCGATACCCACAGGGCACTATGGCTACACCTTC. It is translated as CASSLSIPTGHYGYTF.

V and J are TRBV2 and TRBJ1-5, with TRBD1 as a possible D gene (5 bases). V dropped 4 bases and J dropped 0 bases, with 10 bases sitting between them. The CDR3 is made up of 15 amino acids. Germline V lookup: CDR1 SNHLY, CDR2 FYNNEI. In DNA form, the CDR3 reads TGTGCCAGCAGTGGGGGCTTAAATAGCAATCAGCCCCAGCATTTT. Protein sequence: CASSGGLNSNQPQHF.